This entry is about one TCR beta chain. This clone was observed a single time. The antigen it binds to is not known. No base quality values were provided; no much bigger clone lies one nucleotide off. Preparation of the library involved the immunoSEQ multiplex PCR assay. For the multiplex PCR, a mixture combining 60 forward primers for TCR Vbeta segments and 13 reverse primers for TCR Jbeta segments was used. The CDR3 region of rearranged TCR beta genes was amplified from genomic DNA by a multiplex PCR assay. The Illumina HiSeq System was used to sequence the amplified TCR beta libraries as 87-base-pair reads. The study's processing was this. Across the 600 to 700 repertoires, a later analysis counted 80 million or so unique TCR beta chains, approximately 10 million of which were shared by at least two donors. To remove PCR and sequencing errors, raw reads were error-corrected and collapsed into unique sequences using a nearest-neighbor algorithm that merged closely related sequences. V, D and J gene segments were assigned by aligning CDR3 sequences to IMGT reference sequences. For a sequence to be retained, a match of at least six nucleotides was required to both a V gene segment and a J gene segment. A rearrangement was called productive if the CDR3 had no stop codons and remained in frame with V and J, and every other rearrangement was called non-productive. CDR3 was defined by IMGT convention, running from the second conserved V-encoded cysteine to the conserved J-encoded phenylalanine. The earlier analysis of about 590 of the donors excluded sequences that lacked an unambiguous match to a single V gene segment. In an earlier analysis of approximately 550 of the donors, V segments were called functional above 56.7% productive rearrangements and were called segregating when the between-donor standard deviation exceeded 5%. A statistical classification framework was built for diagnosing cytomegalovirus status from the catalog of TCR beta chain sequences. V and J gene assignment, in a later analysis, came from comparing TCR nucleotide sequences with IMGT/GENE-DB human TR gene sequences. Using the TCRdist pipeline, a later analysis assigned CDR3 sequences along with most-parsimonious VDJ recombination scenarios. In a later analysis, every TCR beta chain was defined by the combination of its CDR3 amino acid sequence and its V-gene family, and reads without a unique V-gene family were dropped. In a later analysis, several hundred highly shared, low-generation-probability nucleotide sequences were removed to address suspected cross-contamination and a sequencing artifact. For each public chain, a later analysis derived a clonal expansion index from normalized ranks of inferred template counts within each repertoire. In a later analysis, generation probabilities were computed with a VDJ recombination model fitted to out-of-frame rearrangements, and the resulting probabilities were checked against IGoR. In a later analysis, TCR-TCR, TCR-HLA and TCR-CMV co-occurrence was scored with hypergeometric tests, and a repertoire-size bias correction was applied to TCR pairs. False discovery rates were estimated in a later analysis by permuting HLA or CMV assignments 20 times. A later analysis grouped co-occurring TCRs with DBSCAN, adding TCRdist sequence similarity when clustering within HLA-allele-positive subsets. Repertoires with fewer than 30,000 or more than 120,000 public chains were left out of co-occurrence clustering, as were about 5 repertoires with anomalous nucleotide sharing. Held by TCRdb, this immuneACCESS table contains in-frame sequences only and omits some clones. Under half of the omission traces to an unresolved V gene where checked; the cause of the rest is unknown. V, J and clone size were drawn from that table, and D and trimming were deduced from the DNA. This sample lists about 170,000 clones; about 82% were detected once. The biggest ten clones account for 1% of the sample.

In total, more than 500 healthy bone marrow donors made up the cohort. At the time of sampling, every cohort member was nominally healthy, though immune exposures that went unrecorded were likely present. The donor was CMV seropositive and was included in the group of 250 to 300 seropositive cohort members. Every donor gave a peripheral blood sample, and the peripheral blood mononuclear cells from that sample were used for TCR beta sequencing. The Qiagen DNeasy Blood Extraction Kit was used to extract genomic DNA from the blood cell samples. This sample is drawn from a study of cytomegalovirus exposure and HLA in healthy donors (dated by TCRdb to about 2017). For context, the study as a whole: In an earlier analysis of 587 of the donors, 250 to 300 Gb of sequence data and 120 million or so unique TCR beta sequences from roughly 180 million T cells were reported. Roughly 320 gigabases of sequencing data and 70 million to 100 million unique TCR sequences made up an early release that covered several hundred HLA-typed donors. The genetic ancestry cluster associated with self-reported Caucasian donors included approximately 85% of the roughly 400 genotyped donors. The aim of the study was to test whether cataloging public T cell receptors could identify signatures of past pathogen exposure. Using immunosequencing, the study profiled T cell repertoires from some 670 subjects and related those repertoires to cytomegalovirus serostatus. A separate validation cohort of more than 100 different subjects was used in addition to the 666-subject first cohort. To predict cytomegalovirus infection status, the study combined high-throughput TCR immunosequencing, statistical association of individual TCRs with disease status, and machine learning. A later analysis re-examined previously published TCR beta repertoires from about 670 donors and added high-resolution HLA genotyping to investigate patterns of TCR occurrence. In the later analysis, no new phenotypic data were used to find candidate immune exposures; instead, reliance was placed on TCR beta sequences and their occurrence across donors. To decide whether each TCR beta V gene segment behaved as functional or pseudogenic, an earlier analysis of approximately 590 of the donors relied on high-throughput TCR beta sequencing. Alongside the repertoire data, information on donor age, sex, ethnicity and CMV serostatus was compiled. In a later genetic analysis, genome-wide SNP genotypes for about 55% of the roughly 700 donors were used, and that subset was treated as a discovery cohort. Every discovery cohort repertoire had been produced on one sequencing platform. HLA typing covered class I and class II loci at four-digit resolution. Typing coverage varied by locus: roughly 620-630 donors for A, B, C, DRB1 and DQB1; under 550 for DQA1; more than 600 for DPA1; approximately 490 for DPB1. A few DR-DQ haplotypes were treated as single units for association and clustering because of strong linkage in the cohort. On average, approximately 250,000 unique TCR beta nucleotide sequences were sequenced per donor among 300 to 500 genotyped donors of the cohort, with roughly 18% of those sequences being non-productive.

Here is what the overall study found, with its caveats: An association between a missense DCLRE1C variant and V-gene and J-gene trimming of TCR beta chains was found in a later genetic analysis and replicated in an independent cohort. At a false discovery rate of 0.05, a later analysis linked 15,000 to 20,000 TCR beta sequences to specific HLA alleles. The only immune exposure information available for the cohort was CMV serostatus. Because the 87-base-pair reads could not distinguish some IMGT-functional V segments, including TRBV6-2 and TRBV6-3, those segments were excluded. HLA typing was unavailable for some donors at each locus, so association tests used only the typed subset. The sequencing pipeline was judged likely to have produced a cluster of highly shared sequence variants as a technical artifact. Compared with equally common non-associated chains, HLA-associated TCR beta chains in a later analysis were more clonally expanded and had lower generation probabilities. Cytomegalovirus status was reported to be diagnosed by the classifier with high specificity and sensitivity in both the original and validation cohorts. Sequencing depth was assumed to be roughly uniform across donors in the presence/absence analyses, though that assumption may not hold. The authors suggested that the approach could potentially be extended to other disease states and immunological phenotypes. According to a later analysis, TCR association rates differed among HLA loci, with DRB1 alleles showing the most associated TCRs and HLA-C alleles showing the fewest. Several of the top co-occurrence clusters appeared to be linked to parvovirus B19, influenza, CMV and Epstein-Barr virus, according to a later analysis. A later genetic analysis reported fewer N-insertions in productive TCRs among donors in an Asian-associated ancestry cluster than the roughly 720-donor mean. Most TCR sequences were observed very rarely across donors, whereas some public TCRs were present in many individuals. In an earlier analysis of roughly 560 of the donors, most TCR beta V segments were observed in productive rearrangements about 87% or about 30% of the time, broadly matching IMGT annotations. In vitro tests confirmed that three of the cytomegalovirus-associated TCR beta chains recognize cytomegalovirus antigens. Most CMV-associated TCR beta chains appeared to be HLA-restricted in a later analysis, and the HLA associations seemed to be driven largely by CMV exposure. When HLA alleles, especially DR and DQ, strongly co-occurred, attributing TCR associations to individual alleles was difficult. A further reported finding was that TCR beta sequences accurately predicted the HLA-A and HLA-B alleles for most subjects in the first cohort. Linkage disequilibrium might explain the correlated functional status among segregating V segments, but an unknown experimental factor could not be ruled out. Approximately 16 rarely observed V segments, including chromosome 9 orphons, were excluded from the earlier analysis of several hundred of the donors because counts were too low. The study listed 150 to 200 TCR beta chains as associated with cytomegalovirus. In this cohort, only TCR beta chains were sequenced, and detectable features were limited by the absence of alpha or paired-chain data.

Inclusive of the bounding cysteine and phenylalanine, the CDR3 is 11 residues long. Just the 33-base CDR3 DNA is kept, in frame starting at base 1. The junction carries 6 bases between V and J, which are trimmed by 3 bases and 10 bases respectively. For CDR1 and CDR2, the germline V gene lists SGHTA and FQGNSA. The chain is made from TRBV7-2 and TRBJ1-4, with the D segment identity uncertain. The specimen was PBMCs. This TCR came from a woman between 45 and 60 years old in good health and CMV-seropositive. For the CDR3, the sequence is CASSFRGKLFF. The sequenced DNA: TGTGCCAGCAGCTTTCGGGGAAAACTGTTTTTT. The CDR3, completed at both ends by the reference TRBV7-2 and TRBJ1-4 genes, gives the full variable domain GAGVSQSPSNKVTEKGKDVELRCDPISGHTALYWYRQSLGQGLEFLIYFQGNSAPDKSGLPSDRFSAERTGGSVSTLTIQRTQQEDSAVYLCASSFRGKLFFGSGTQLSVL.